This is a list of T cell receptor beta chains from one sample in a study of cytotoxic CD8 clonotypes in ibrutinib-treated CLL. Sequencing was performed with immunoSEQ multiplex PCR; in TCRdb, only in-frame clones are kept and a portion is missing. The sample consists of approximately 46,000 clones, approximately 70% of them appearing once. Sequencing used PBMCs, obtained after 12 months of ibrutinib treatment. These receptors came from a human donor with chronic lymphocytic leukemia. The CDR3 runs from the conserved cysteine through the conserved F or W. D genes are given only for firm matches. Size is stated for part of the rows, as once, few or many counts, or as a class when the clone is expanded.

J gene: TRBJ2-1; D gene: TRBD2; V gene: TRBV11-3; clone size: few; CDR3 protein: CASSVSGSLDNEQFF; CDR3 DNA: TGTGCCAGCAGCGTTAGCGGGAGTCTCGACAATGAGCAGTTCTTC
J gene: TRBJ2-3; D gene: TRBD2; V gene: TRBV7-2; clone size: -; CDR3 protein: CASSLGLAGGVADTQYF; CDR3 DNA: TGTGCCAGCAGCTTAGGCCTAGCGGGAGGGGTGGCAGATACGCAGTATTTT
J gene: TRBJ2-1; D gene: TRBD2; V gene: TRBV4-3; clone size: -; CDR3 protein: CASSQDQAGYGNEQFF; CDR3 DNA: TGCGCCAGCAGCCAAGATCAAGCGGGATACGGCAATGAGCAGTTCTTC
J gene: TRBJ2-7; D gene: TRBD1; V gene: TRBV7-9; clone size: -; CDR3 protein: CASSSGQGRYEQYF; CDR3 DNA: TGTGCCAGCAGCTCCGGACAGGGGCGCTACGAGCAGTACTTC
J gene: TRBJ2-7; D gene: TRBD1; V gene: TRBV28; clone size: -; CDR3 protein: CASSIGTGSSYEQYF; CDR3 DNA: TGTGCCAGCAGTATCGGGACAGGGTCGTCCTACGAGCAGTACTTC
J gene: TRBJ1-1; D gene: -; V gene: TRBV9; clone size: -; CDR3 protein: CASSVGGPTEAFF; CDR3 DNA: TGTGCCAGCAGCGTGGGGGGGCCCACTGAAGCTTTCTTT
J gene: TRBJ2-1; D gene: -; V gene: TRBV4-3; clone size: -; CDR3 protein: CASSQDPKVGVPFF; CDR3 DNA: TGCGCCAGCAGCCAAGACCCCAAGGTGGGGGTTCCGTTCTTC
J gene: TRBJ2-7; D gene: TRBD1; V gene: TRBV25-1; clone size: -; CDR3 protein: CASSVGTGPAYEQYF; CDR3 DNA: TGTGCCAGCAGTGTAGGGACAGGCCCCGCCTACGAGCAGTACTTC
J gene: TRBJ1-1; D gene: -; V gene: TRBV27; clone size: -; CDR3 protein: CASSLGRMNTEAFF; CDR3 DNA: TGTGCCAGCAGTTTAGGAAGGATGAACACTGAAGCTTTCTTT
J gene: TRBJ1-2; D gene: -; V gene: TRBV10-2; clone size: -; CDR3 protein: CASSESDQGRGYTF; CDR3 DNA: TGCGCCAGCAGTGAGTCGGATCAGGGTAGAGGCTACACCTTC
J gene: TRBJ2-3; D gene: TRBD2; V gene: TRBV5-1; clone size: -; CDR3 protein: CASSLEASGRGTDTQYF; CDR3 DNA: TGCGCCAGCAGCTTGGAAGCTAGCGGGCGGGGCACAGATACGCAGTATTTT
J gene: TRBJ1-1; D gene: -; V gene: TRBV2; clone size: -; CDR3 protein: CASGAGRDTEAFF; CDR3 DNA: TGTGCCAGCGGTGCAGGGAGGGACACTGAAGCTTTCTTT
J gene: TRBJ1-5; D gene: -; V gene: TRBV19; clone size: -; CDR3 protein: CASSIMQGGSNQPQHF; CDR3 DNA: TGTGCCAGTAGTATTATGCAGGGTGGTAGCAATCAGCCCCAGCATTTT
J gene: TRBJ1-2; D gene: -; V gene: TRBV5-5; clone size: few; CDR3 protein: CASSLSGSYGYTF; CDR3 DNA: TGTGCCAGCAGCTTGTCGGGGTCCTATGGCTACACCTTC
J gene: TRBJ2-7; D gene: -; V gene: TRBV6-5; clone size: -; CDR3 protein: CASSYGRGIHYEQYF; CDR3 DNA: TGTGCCAGCAGTTACGGTCGAGGGATTCACTACGAGCAGTACTTC
J gene: TRBJ1-5; D gene: TRBD1; V gene: TRBV6-1; clone size: -; CDR3 protein: CASNRQGPQPQHF; CDR3 DNA: TGTGCCAGCAACCGACAGGGACCTCAGCCCCAGCATTTT
J gene: TRBJ2-6; D gene: -; V gene: TRBV15; clone size: -; CDR3 protein: CATSRGASGANVLTF; CDR3 DNA: TGTGCCACCAGCAGAGGGGCCTCTGGGGCCAACGTCCTGACTTTC
J gene: TRBJ2-3; D gene: -; V gene: TRBV6-4; clone size: few; CDR3 protein: CASSDRGTDTQYF; CDR3 DNA: TGTGCCAGCAGTGACAGGGGGACAGATACGCAGTATTTT
J gene: TRBJ2-3; D gene: -; V gene: TRBV6-5; clone size: -; CDR3 protein: CASNRRGVTDTQYF; CDR3 DNA: TGTGCCAGCAACCGGAGGGGAGTAACAGATACGCAGTATTTT
J gene: TRBJ1-5; D gene: TRBD1; V gene: TRBV2; clone size: -; CDR3 protein: CASSRGGQVSQPQHF; CDR3 DNA: TGTGCCAGCAGCAGGGGGGGACAGGTCAGTCAGCCCCAGCATTTT
J gene: TRBJ2-1; D gene: -; V gene: TRBV5-4; clone size: -; CDR3 protein: CASSPGGGGTYNEQFF; CDR3 DNA: TGTGCCAGCAGCCCGGGGGGCGGCGGGACCTACAATGAGCAGTTCTTC
J gene: TRBJ1-5; D gene: -; V gene: TRBV7-2; clone size: -; CDR3 protein: CASSSWGNQPQHF; CDR3 DNA: TGTGCCAGCAGCTCCTGGGGCAATCAGCCCCAGCATTTT
J gene: TRBJ2-7; D gene: TRBD2; V gene: TRBV19; clone size: -; CDR3 protein: CASRPGLADEQYF; CDR3 DNA: TGTGCCAGTCGTCCGGGACTAGCGGATGAGCAGTACTTC
J gene: TRBJ2-7; D gene: TRBD2; V gene: TRBV5-6; clone size: -; CDR3 protein: CASSLLAGENYEQYF; CDR3 DNA: TGTGCCAGCAGCTTGCTAGCGGGAGAGAACTACGAGCAGTACTTC
J gene: TRBJ2-3; D gene: TRBD2; V gene: TRBV19; clone size: -; CDR3 protein: CASAPVSGASTDTQYF; CDR3 DNA: TGTGCCAGTGCCCCCGTTAGCGGGGCCAGCACAGATACGCAGTATTTT
J gene: TRBJ2-1; D gene: TRBD2; V gene: TRBV28; clone size: -; CDR3 protein: CASSAHLAGGLNEQFF; CDR3 DNA: TGTGCCAGCAGCGCTCACCTAGCGGGAGGGTTAAATGAGCAGTTCTTC
J gene: TRBJ1-2; D gene: -; V gene: TRBV6-5; clone size: -; CDR3 protein: CASSYSSAPTNYGYTF; CDR3 DNA: TGTGCCAGCAGTTACTCATCGGCTCCCACTAACTATGGCTACACCTTC
J gene: TRBJ2-5; D gene: TRBD2; V gene: TRBV9; clone size: few; CDR3 protein: CASSAQGAGGPETQYF; CDR3 DNA: TGTGCCAGCAGCGCCCAAGGGGCGGGAGGTCCAGAGACCCAGTACTTC
J gene: TRBJ2-7; D gene: TRBD2; V gene: TRBV2; clone size: -; CDR3 protein: CASSEGPSGPSYEQYF; CDR3 DNA: TGTGCCAGCAGTGAAGGCCCTAGCGGCCCTTCCTACGAGCAGTACTTC
J gene: TRBJ2-1; D gene: TRBD2; V gene: TRBV5-4; clone size: -; CDR3 protein: CASTKTSGRVNEQFF; CDR3 DNA: TGTGCCAGCACCAAGACTAGCGGGAGGGTTAATGAGCAGTTCTTC
J gene: TRBJ2-5; D gene: TRBD2; V gene: TRBV30; clone size: once; CDR3 protein: CASRASGGNQETQYF; CDR3 DNA: TGTGCCTCCCGTGCTAGCGGGGGAAACCAAGAGACCCAGTACTTC
J gene: TRBJ2-7; D gene: TRBD2; V gene: TRBV6-5; clone size: -; CDR3 protein: CASKGLAGAEQYF; CDR3 DNA: TGTGCCAGCAAGGGACTAGCGGGAGCCGAGCAGTACTTC
J gene: TRBJ2-3; D gene: -; V gene: TRBV2; clone size: -; CDR3 protein: CASSEGWAIQDTQYF; CDR3 DNA: TGTGCCAGCAGTGAAGGGTGGGCTATTCAAGATACGCAGTATTTT
J gene: TRBJ2-3; D gene: -; V gene: TRBV12-5; clone size: -; CDR3 protein: CASGLGQGSDTQYF; CDR3 DNA: TGTGCTAGTGGTTTGGGGCAGGGTTCAGATACGCAGTATTTT
J gene: TRBJ1-4; D gene: -; V gene: TRBV28; clone size: few; CDR3 protein: CASTGGANEKLFF; CDR3 DNA: TGTGCCAGCACCGGAGGTGCCAATGAAAAACTGTTTTTT
J gene: TRBJ2-1; D gene: -; V gene: TRBV13; clone size: -; CDR3 protein: CASSPRKRVSYNEQFF; CDR3 DNA: TGTGCCAGCAGCCCCCGGAAGCGGGTCTCCTACAATGAGCAGTTCTTC
J gene: TRBJ2-3; D gene: TRBD2; V gene: TRBV6-5; clone size: -; CDR3 protein: CASSYSLAGGPPYF; CDR3 DNA: TGTGCCAGCAGTTACTCGCTAGCGGGAGGCCCACCGTACTTT